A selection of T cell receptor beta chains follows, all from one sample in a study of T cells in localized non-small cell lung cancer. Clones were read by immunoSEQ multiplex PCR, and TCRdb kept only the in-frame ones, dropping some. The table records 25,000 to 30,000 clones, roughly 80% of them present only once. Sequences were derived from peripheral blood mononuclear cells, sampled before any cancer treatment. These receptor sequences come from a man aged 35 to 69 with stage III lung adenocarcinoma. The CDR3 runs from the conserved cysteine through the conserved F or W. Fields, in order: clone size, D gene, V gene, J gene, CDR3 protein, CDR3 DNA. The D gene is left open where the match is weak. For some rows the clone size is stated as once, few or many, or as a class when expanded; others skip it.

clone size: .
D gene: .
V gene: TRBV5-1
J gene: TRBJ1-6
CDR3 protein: CASSFQSSYNSPLHF
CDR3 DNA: TGCGCCAGCAGCTTTCAGAGCTCCTATAATTCACCCCTCCACTTT

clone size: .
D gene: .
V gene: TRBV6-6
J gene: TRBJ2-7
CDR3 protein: CASIGTASSYEQYF
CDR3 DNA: TGTGCCAGCATCGGGACCGCCAGCTCCTACGAGCAGTACTTC

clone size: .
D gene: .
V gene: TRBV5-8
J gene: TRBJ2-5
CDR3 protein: CASSPRDRQETQYF
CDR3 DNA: TGTGCCAGCAGCCCCCGGGACCGCCAAGAGACCCAGTACTTC

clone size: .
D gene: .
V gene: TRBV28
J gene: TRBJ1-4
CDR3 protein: CASSSTEEEEKLFF
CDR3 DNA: TGTGCCAGCAGTTCCACAGAGGAGGAAGAAAAACTGTTTTTT

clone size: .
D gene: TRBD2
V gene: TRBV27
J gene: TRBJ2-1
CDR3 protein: CASRLTSGAYNEQFF
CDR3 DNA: TGTGCCAGCAGATTGACTAGCGGAGCATACAATGAGCAGTTCTTC

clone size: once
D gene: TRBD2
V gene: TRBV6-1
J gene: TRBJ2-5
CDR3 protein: CASYASGTETQYF
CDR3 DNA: TGTGCCAGCTACGCTAGCGGGACAGAGACCCAGTACTTC

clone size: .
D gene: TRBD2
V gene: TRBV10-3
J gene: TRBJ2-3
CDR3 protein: CAISTGLAGYDTQYF
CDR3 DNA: TGTGCCATCTCGACGGGTCTAGCGGGATACGATACGCAGTATTTT

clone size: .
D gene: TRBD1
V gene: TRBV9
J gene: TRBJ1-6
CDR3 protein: CASSVRDSNSPLHF
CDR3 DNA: TGTGCCAGCAGCGTCCGGGACAGCAATTCACCCCTCCACTTT

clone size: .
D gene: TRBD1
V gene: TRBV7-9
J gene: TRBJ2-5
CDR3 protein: CASSLTGGETQYF
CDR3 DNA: TGTGCCAGCAGCTTAACAGGGGGCGAGACCCAGTACTTC

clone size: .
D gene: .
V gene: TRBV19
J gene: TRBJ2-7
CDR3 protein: CASSASSNFDFPEQYF
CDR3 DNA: TGTGCCAGTAGTGCCAGTAGTAATTTTGACTTCCCCGAGCAGTACTTC

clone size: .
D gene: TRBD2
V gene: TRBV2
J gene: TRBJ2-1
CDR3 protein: CASGSTGLLAGRQFF
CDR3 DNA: TGTGCCAGCGGCTCGACAGGGTTGCTAGCGGGACGGCAGTTCTTC

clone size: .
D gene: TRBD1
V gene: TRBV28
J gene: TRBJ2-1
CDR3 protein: CASSFWTGRAPSSYNEQFF
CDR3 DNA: TGTGCCAGCAGTTTTTGGACAGGGAGAGCTCCTAGCTCCTACAATGAGCAGTTCTTC

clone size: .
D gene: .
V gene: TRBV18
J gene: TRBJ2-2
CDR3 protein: CASSPRDTGELFF
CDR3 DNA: TGTGCCAGCTCACCTCGTGACACCGGGGAGCTGTTTTTT

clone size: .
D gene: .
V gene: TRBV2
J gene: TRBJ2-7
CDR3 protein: CASSGQGAGNSYEQYF
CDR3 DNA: TGTGCCAGCAGTGGGCAAGGGGCGGGTAACTCCTACGAGCAGTACTTC

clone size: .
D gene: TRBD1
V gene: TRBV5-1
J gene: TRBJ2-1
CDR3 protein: CASSSPPGQGSYNEQFF
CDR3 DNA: TGCGCCAGCAGCTCCCCGCCAGGACAGGGCTCCTACAATGAGCAGTTCTTC

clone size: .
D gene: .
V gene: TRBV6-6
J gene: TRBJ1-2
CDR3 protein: CASYGNGYTF
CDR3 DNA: TGTGCCAGCTATGGGAACGGCTACACCTTC

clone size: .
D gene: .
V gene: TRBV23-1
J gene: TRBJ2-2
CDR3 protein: CASSQTTRVRDGNTGELFF
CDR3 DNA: TGCGCCAGCAGTCAAACGACCCGGGTCAGAGATGGTAACACCGGGGAGCTGTTTTTT

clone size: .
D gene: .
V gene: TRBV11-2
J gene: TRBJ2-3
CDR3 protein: CASSLGILLTDTQYF
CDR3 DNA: TGTGCCAGCAGCTTAGGGATCCTCCTCACAGATACGCAGTATTTT

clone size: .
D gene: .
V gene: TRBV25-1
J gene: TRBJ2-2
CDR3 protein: CASSSPDRYPSSGELFF
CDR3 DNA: TGTGCCAGCAGTTCTCCCGACAGGTACCCCAGTAGCGGGGAGCTGTTTTTT

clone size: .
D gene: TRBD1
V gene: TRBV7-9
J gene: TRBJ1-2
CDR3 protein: CASSLRQGDGYTF
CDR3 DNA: TGTGCCAGCAGCTTACGACAGGGCGATGGCTACACCTTC

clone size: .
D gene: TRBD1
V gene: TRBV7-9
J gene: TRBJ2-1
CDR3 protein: CASSSTGDHEQFF
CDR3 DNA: TGTGCCAGCAGCTCGACAGGGGATCATGAGCAGTTCTTC

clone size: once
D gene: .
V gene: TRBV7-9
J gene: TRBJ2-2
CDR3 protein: CASSLIGTGELFF
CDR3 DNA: TGTGCCAGCAGCTTAATAGGAACCGGGGAGCTGTTTTTT

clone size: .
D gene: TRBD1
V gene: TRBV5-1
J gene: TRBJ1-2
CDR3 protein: CASSLEQGADGYTF
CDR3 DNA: TGCGCCAGCAGCTTGGAACAGGGGGCGGATGGCTACACCTTC

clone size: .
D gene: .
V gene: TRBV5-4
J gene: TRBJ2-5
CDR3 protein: CASSLENQGVRTQYF
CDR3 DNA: TGTGCCAGCAGCTTGGAAAACCAGGGAGTGAGGACCCAGTACTTC

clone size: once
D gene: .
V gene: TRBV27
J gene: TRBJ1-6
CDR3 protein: CASSFMQSSYNSPLHF
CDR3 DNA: TGTGCCAGCAGTTTTATGCAGAGCTCCTATAATTCACCCCTCCACTTT

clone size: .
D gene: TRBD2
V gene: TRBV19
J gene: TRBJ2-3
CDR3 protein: CASSIMSGGADTQYF
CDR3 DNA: TGTGCCAGTAGTATAATGAGCGGGGGGGCAGATACGCAGTATTTT

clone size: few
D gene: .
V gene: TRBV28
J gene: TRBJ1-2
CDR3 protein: CASSLANYGYTF
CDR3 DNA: TGTGCCAGCAGTTTAGCTAACTATGGCTACACCTTC

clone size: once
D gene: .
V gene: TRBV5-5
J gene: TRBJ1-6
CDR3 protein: CASSKGVDNSPLHF
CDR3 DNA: TGTGCCAGCAGCAAAGGGGTGGACAATTCACCCCTCCACTTT

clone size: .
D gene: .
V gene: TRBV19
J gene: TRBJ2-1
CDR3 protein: CASRPHRDLEQFF
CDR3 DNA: TGTGCCAGTCGCCCTCACAGGGATCTTGAGCAGTTCTTC

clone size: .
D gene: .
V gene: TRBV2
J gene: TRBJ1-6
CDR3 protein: CATQTGLNSPLHF
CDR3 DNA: TGTGCCACCCAGACGGGCCTTAATTCACCCCTCCACTTT

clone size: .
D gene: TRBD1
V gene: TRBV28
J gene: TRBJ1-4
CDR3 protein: CASAGTRGGEKLFF
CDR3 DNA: TGTGCCAGCGCCGGGACCAGGGGGGGTGAAAAACTGTTTTTT

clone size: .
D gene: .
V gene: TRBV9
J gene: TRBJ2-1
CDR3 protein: CASSALQAIGSNEQFF
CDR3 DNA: TGTGCCAGCAGCGCCCTACAGGCGATTGGGAGTAATGAGCAGTTCTTC

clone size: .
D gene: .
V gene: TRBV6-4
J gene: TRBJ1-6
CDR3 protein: CASSVWVMTGADSPLHF
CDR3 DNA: TGTGCCAGCAGTGTGTGGGTGATGACCGGCGCGGATTCACCCCTCCACTTT

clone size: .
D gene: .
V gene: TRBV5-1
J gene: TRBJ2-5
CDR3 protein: CASSLSGSETQYF
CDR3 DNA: TGCGCCAGCAGCTTGAGCGGGTCGGAGACCCAGTACTTC

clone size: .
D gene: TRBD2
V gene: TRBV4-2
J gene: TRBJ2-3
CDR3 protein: CASSRDREAGLSDTQYF
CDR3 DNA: TGTGCCAGCAGCCGAGACCGGGAAGCGGGATTGTCAGATACGCAGTATTTT

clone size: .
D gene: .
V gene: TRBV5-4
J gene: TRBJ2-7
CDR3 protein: CASSLVSGAEQYF
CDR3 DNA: TGTGCCAGCAGCTTGGTGTCCGGCGCCGAGCAGTACTTC

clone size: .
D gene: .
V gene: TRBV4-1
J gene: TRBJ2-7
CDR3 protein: CASSLLPRQSHYEQYF
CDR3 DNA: TGCGCCAGCAGCCTCCTGCCCAGACAGTCTCACTACGAGCAGTACTTC

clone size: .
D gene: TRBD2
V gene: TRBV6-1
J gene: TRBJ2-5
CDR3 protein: CASRSGGAGETQYF
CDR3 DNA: TGTGCCAGCAGATCCGGGGGAGCGGGGGAGACCCAGTACTTC

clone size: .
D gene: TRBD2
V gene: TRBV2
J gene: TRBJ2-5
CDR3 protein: CASRTLGGTSGRGETQYF
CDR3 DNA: TGTGCCAGCAGAACCCTCGGAGGGACTAGCGGGCGAGGCGAGACCCAGTACTTC

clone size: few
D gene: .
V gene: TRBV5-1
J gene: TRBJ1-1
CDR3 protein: CASSLGANTEAFF
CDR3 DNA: TGCGCCAGCAGCTTGGGGGCGAACACTGAAGCTTTCTTT

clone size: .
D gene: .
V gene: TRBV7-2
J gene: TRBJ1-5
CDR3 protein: CASSPHGGSNNQPQHF
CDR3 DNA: TGTGCCAGCAGCCCACATGGGGGCAGTAACAATCAGCCCCAGCATTTT

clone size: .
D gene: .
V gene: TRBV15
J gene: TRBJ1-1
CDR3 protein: CATRLGARGNTEAFF
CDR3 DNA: TGTGCCACCAGACTAGGGGCGAGGGGGAACACTGAAGCTTTCTTT

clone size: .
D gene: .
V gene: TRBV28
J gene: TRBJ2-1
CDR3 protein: CASSLPLALPHNEQFF
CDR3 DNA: TGTGCCAGCAGTTTACCTCTAGCATTGCCCCACAATGAGCAGTTCTTC